The TCR gamma chain described here comes from a study of Vδ1+ human thymocytes. Study-wide findings and caveats: Thymic TRG and TRD repertoires appeared highly polyclonal, with Gaussian CDR3 length distributions. The authors advised highly purified populations and single-cell validation. TRD repertoires were essentially private, unlike widely shared TRG clonotypes. Thymic delta-chain repertoires held roughly 20% Vdelta2 sequences and few Vdelta3, despite high sort purity.

Turning to this clone: The target antigen is unknown.

Vdelta1+ thymocyte sorts reached between about 97% and 99.6% purity. Germline V lookup: CDR1 EGSTGY, CDR2 YDSYTSSV. There are 14 residues in the CDR3. V was clipped by 5 bases and J by 1 base; unmatched bases: 8. Sequences come from RNA converted to cDNA by reverse transcription. The CDR3 regions were amplified by multiplex PCR from V-gene primers to a constant-region primer. TCRdb re-called the multiplex PCR reads through CATT. Of roughly 30,000 gamma-chain clones listed, 20% are singletons. This receptor was obtained from a boy under two years old who had congenital heart surgery. The chain couples TRGV4 to TRGJ1 or TRGJ2. Sequencing was performed on Vdelta1+ gamma-delta thymocytes from the thymus. Sample subset: FACS-sorted CD3+ TCRalphabeta- TCRVdelta1+ TCRVdelta2- thymocytes. Here the CDR3 reads CATWVLPNYYKKLF. Here the CDR3 DNA reads TGTGCCACCTGGGTCCTCCCCAATTATTATAAGAAACTCTTT.